The 21 T cell receptor beta chains below all came from one sample that was sequenced in a study of blood T cell repertoires in COVID-19 (TCRdb year 2020). Library preparation employed the immunoSEQ multiplex PCR assay. TCRdb carries this immuneACCESS record with in-frame sequences only. Its versions omit some clonotypes, under half of them owing to an unresolved V gene in the studies checked, with the rest unexplained. The sample data list 100,000 to 150,000 clones, and 85% of these were observed just once. The ten largest clonotypes hold roughly 30% of the sample. Sequencing was carried out using peripheral blood. These receptors were obtained from a woman of 80 years or more with acute or convalescent COVID-19.

The chain employs TRBV29-1 and TRBJ2-1, with TRBD1 matching over 10 bases. With V trimmed by 4 bases and J by 12 bases, 12 bases remained unmatched. The CDR3 is 14 amino acids. Germline CDR1 and CDR2: SQVTM and ANQGSEA. The CDR3 sequence is CSVGGTGVLLGQFF. In DNA form, the CDR3 reads TGCAGCGTTGGGGGGACAGGGGTCCTACTGGGGCAGTTCTTC.

The chain carries TRBV18 and TRBJ2-7, with 11 bases lining up with TRBD1. This CDR3 has 16 amino acids. Per germline, CDR1 KGHSH and CDR2 LQKENI. The junction had 8 bases not matched to a gene; V was cut back by 2 bases and J by 5 bases. The CDR3 DNA sequence: TGTGCCAGCTCACCATTCGGACAGGGGGCGCGAAACGAGCAGTACTTC. Amino acid sequence: CASSPFGQGARNEQYF.

The chain joins TRBV15 to TRBJ1-5; TRBD1 agrees at 8 bases. The germline gives CDR1 LNHNV, CDR2 YYDKDF (reference sequence). The CDR3 extends over 15 amino acids. The V gene end was trimmed by 5 bases and the J gene end by 6 bases; junction bases not matched to a gene: 9. The CDR3 sequence: CATSSDRGALQPQHF. DNA for the CDR3: TGTGCCACCAGCTCCGACAGGGGAGCGCTTCAGCCCCAGCATTTT.

The chain carries TRBV5-5 and TRBJ1-2; weak D call: TRBD1 (6 bases). The V end lost 2 bases, the J end lost 1 base, and 12 bases lay between the germline ends. CDR1 is SGHKS and CDR2 is YYEKEE in the germline V gene (reference sequence). This CDR3 has 15 residues. CDR3 DNA: TGTGCCAGCAGCTTAGCGGACAGCAGTAACTATGGCTACACCTTC. Protein sequence: CASSLADSSNYGYTF. The full variable domain, its missing parts supplied by reference TRBV5-5 and TRBJ1-2, is DAGVTQSPTHLIKTRGQQVTLRCSPISGHKSVSWYQQVLGQGPQFIFQYYEKEERGRGNFPDRFSARQFPNYSSELNVNALLLGDSALYLCASSLADSSNYGYTFGSGTRLTVV.

This rearrangement joins TRBV28 to TRBJ1-2; D is unclear. Germline V gene data show CDR1 as MDHEN and CDR2 as SYDVKM. V dropped 6 bases and J dropped 4 bases, with 12 bases sitting between them. CDR3 length: 13 amino acids. In DNA, the CDR3 is TGTGCCAGCAGGAATTACAGATTCTATGGCTACACCTTC. This codes for CASRNYRFYGYTF.

This chain uses TRBV13 with TRBJ1-1; D is unresolved. The CDR3 consists of 16 residues. CDR1 is PRHDT and CDR2 is FYEKMQ in the germline V gene (reference sequence). V lost 1 base to trimming and J lost 1 base, with 13 bases between them. The CDR3 reads CASSLVPGAGNTEAFF. The CDR3 DNA reads TGTGCCAGCAGCTTAGTTCCAGGCGCGGGGAACACTGAAGCTTTCTTT.

The chain combines TRBV3-1 (or the pseudogene TRBV3-2) with TRBJ1-5, with 9 bases that match TRBD1. Germline-derived CDR1 and CDR2 are LGHDT and YNNKEL (reference sequence). This CDR3 contains 15 residues. Trimming took 1 base from V and 4 from J; bases not matched to a gene: 2. The CDR3 spells CASSQGDRANQPQHF. CDR3 sequence (DNA): TGTGCCAGCAGCCAAGGGGACAGGGCGAATCAGCCCCAGCATTTT.

This clone was recorded once. The chain has TRBV5-1 and TRBJ1-4; D unresolved. Trimming left V 0 bases short and J 4 bases short, with 7 bases between. This CDR3 region has 14 residues. The germline V gene has CDR1 SGHRS and CDR2 YFSETQ. In DNA form, the CDR3 reads TGCGCCAGCAGCTTGGACAGCCTTAATGAAAAACTGTTTTTT. Amino acids: CASSLDSLNEKLFF.

The genes are TRBV9 and TRBJ1-2, with TRBD1 identical over 10 bases. CDR1 and CDR2 (germline): SGDLS, YYNGEE. The junction had 2 bases not matched to a gene; V was cut back by 3 bases and J by 3 bases. The CDR3 has 14 amino acids. The CDR3, as DNA: TGTGCCAGCAGCGGGACAGGGGGATACTATGGCTACACCTTC. Translating gives CASSGTGGYYGYTF. Complete variable domain (other parts from reference TRBV9 and TRBJ1-2): DSGVTQTPKHLITATGQRVTLRCSPRSGDLSVYWYQQSLDQGLQFLIQYYNGEERAKGNILERFSAQQFPDLHSELNLSSLELGDSALYFCASSGTGGYYGYTFGSGTRLTVV.

The chain uses TRBV19 and TRBJ2-2; 7 positions agree with TRBD1. The CDR3 contains 17 residues. Germline V lookup: CDR1 LNHDA, CDR2 SQIVND (reference sequence). The V gene end was trimmed by 5 bases and the J gene end by 6 bases; junction bases not matched to a gene: 15. The CDR3: CASSPRARTGVSGELFF. CDR3 DNA sequence: TGTGCCAGTAGTCCCAGGGCGAGGACAGGAGTGTCCGGGGAGCTGTTTTTT.

This clone was detected once. In nucleotides, the CDR3 is TGTGCCAGCAGCTCAGCGGGGGGGCCCTACAATGAGCAGTTCTTC. Translated: CASSSAGGPYNEQFF. The chain recombines TRBV5-6 with TRBJ2-1; TRBD2 matches 10 bases. After removal of 3 bases from V and 2 bases from J, the junction contained 2 bases not matched to a gene. CDR1 and CDR2 (germline): SGHDT, YYEEEE. The CDR3 spans 15 residues. Based on the CDR3 plus reference TRBV5-6 and TRBJ2-1, the full variable domain is DAGVTQSPTHLIKTRGQQVTLRCSPKSGHDTVSWYQQALGQGPQFIFQYYEEEERQRGNFPDRFSGHQFPNYSSELNVNALLLGDSALYLCASSSAGGPYNEQFFGPGTRLTVL.

The CDR3 nucleotides read TGCGCCAGCAGCCAACCGTCACAGGCCGAAGAGACCCAGTACTTC. It translates to CASSQPSQAEETQYF. The chain combines TRBV4-1 with TRBJ2-5; maybe TRBD1 (5 bases). Trimming cost V 2 bases and J 3 bases, with 13 bases left between them. Per germline, CDR1 MGHRA and CDR2 YSYEKL. The CDR3 runs 15 residues.

For the CDR3, the DNA is TGTGCCAGCAGCCTACAGGGGGCCAAGAATTCACCCCTCCACTTT. Its protein is CASSLQGAKNSPLHF. The V gene is TRBV6-6, the J gene TRBJ1-6, with TRBD1 matching over 9 bases. Per the germline V gene, CDR1 is MNHNY and CDR2 is SVGAGI (reference sequence). With 6 bases clipped from V and 7 bases from J, the junction kept 7 bases outside the gene matches. This CDR3 is 15 amino acids long.

This clone was seen a handful of times. The genes are TRBV9 and TRBJ2-2; 8 nucleotides match TRBD1. The germline gives CDR1 SGDLS, CDR2 YYNGEE. There are 16 residues in the CDR3. The trim removed 7 bases at V and 7 bases at J, leaving 15 bases unmatched. This chain's CDR3 is CASGREQGGIGGELFF. CDR3 bases: TGTGCCAGCGGACGGGAACAGGGGGGAATTGGCGGGGAGCTGTTTTTT.

This chain connects TRBV20-1 to TRBJ2-7; tentative D call: TRBD2 (6 bases). CDR3 length: 14 amino acids. Germline V gives CDR1 DFQATT, CDR2 SNEGSKA (reference sequence). With 3 bases removed from V and 2 bases from J, the gap between germline ends came to 14 bases. CDR3 bases: TGCAGTGCTAGTTTGGGACTTGCAACCTACGAGCAGTACTTC. Its protein is CSASLGLATYEQYF.

This chain joins TRBV5-3 and TRBJ2-1; TRBD1 matches 7 bases. TRBV5-3 belongs to the ORF category, with a function that is uncertain. V dropped 4 bases and J dropped 0; count of bases not matched to a gene: 4. The CDR3 loop spans 15 amino acids. CDR3: CARSVRTGSYNEQFF. In nucleotides, the CDR3 is TGTGCCAGAAGCGTCCGGACAGGCTCCTACAATGAGCAGTTCTTC.

The rearrangement links TRBV19 to TRBJ2-7, with 7 nucleotides matching TRBD1. The ends lost 0 bases at V and 1 base at J; junction bases unmatched: 12. Germline CDR1 is LNHDA and CDR2 is SQIVND (reference sequence). The CDR3 runs to 18 residues. The CDR3 loop is CASSIDSKDRNRSYEQYV. Written as DNA, the CDR3 is TGTGCCAGTAGTATAGATTCCAAGGACAGGAACAGGTCCTACGAGCAGTACGTC.

This sequence joins TRBV6-2 or TRBV6-3 and TRBJ1-5; no definite D call. Trimming took off 6 bases at V and 4 bases at J, with 7 bases between the two ends. Germline CDR1 reads MNHEY; CDR2 reads SVGEGT. The CDR3 is 12 amino acids. The CDR3 bases are TGTGCCAGCAGCGAGCCTAATCAGCCCCAGCATTTT. Translation gives CASSEPNQPQHF.

The chain couples TRBV24-1 to TRBJ1-3; 7 bases align to TRBD1. Trimming cost V 3 bases and J 0 bases; bases outside gene matches: 1. This CDR3 has 15 residues. Germline V gives CDR1 KGHDR, CDR2 SFDVKD. CDR3 amino acids: CATSDPGGSGNTIYF. The CDR3, as DNA: TGTGCCACCAGTGATCCAGGGGGCTCTGGAAACACCATATATTTT.

The chain has TRBV7-2 and TRBJ1-5; 7 nucleotides align to TRBD1. This CDR3 spans 13 amino acids. Per the germline V gene, CDR1 is SGHTA and CDR2 is FQGNSA. The V and J ends lost 5 bases and 4 bases, in that order; junction bases with no gene match: 2. CDR3 DNA sequence: TGTGCCAGCAGCCCGGACAGGAATCAGCCCCAGCATTTT. Residues: CASSPDRNQPQHF.

The genes are TRBV27 and TRBJ2-1; possibly TRBD2 for D (5 bases). V lost 5 bases, J lost 6 bases, and 17 bases lay in between. The length of the CDR3 is 15 residues. Germline V gene sequence: CDR1 MNHEY, CDR2 SMNVEV (reference sequence). The CDR3 protein is CASSPRPLEGNEQFF. CDR3 sequence (DNA): TGTGCCAGCAGTCCGCGCCCGTTAGAGGGCAATGAGCAGTTCTTC.